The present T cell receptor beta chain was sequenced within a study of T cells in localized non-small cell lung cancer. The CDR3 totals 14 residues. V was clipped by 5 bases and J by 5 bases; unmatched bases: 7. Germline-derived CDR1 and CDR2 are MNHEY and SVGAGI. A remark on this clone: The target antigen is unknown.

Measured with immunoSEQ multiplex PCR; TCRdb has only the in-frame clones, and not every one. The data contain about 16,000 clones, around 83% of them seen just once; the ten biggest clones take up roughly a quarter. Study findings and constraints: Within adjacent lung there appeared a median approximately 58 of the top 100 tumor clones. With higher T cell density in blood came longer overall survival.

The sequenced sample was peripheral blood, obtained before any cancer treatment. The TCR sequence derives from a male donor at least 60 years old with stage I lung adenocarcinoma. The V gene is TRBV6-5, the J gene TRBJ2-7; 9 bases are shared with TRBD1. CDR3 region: CASSLGTGIHEQYF. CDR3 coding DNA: TGTGCCAGCAGTCTCGGGACAGGGATCCACGAGCAGTACTTC.